This paragraph reports one T cell receptor (beta chain). Its cognate antigen is unknown. The PCR was carried out with 60 Vbeta primers and 13 Jbeta primers. Assay used: immunoSEQ multiplex PCR; TCRdb lists only in-frame clones, some missing. The table has 190,000 or so clones, approximately 85% seen once. V gave up 5 bases and J gave up 4 bases; unmatched junction bases: 8. Germline V lookup: CDR1 MNHEY, CDR2 SMNVEV (reference sequence). The CDR3 spans 18 residues. This entry belongs to a study of cytomegalovirus exposure and HLA in healthy donors. Background on the study: The study's early data release held about 85 million unique TCRs from HLA-typed donors.

Study-wide findings and caveats: Near-uniform donor sequencing depth was presumed by presence/absence analyses. As a later analysis showed, a missense DCLRE1C variant was linked to trimming of TCR beta V- and J-genes.

The sequencing sample was made of PBMCs. The receptor comes from a woman aged 50 to 60 in good health and CMV-seropositive. This chain uses TRBV27 with TRBJ2-6, with 13 bases that match TRBD2. This CDR3 reads CASSPGLAGVMGANVLTF. The CDR3 DNA reads as TGTGCCAGCAGTCCCGGACTAGCGGGAGTTATGGGGGCCAACGTCCTGACTTTC. The full variable domain, with the rest looked up from reference TRBV27 and TRBJ2-6, is EAQVTQNPRYLITVTGKKLTVTCSQNMNHEYMSWYRQDPGLGLRQIYYSMNVEVTDKGDVPEGYKVSRKEKRNFPLILESPSPNQTSLYFCASSPGLAGVMGANVLTFGAGSRLTVL.